This T cell receptor (beta chain) originates from a study of T cells in Graves' hyperthyroidism and ophthalmopathy. Study overall: Blood was drawn when the patient was first diagnosed and still untreated.

Whole-study results and caveats: Ophthalmopathy was told apart from stable hyperthyroidism by a 13 V-J model.

Trimming cost V 5 bases and J 8 bases; bases outside gene matches: 8. The CDR3 extends over 13 amino acids. Per the germline V gene, CDR1 is MDHEN and CDR2 is SYDVKM. Amplification yielded TCR beta CDR3 regions, with RNA transcripts as the source. First-round RT-PCR of the TCR CDR3 relied on the HTBI primer set. TCRdb ran MiXCR on the multiplex PCR reads and lists one entry per CDR3 protein. Among approximately 620,000 distinct CDR3 sequences listed, more than 15% were seen once. Exclusion of patients followed from uncontrolled infection, other autoimmune disease, pregnancy or lactation. This clonotype was observed a few times. The antigen is not known.

The receptor was isolated from a middle-aged woman with Graves' ophthalmopathy. The chain combines TRBV28 with TRBJ1-2, with 7 bases identical to TRBD1. What was sequenced was blood. This CDR3 reads CASSKDRVRGYTF. The CDR3 DNA sequence: TGTGCCAGCAGTAAAGACAGGGTGCGCGGCTACACCTTC.